The present entry profiles one T cell receptor beta chain with its context. Its antigen is currently unknown. The data belong to a study of cytomegalovirus exposure and HLA in healthy donors. Healthy individuals who donated bone marrow served as the donors. PCR was performed using 60 Vbeta and 13 Jbeta primers. The authors' processing: A later analysis tallied 80 million to 100 million unique TCR beta chains, around 10 million of them shared. Sequencing used immunoSEQ multiplex PCR; TCRdb keeps in-frame clones, though not all of them. V and J calls and clone size are given by that table; D and trimming were obtained from the DNA. The sample lists about 160,000 clones, approximately 84% occurring once. This CDR3 contains 19 residues. The J segment lost 1 base and the V segment lost 0 bases, leaving 8 bases of the junction unmatched. Findings and caveats of the study: Trimming of TCR beta V- and J-genes showed a link, identified in a later analysis, to a missense DCLRE1C variant. There were three CMV-associated chains whose specificity for CMV antigens was confirmed in vitro.

The sample was PBMCs. The source is a man aged 30 to 45 in good health and CMV-seronegative. The V gene is TRBV5-3, the J gene TRBJ2-1; 12 bases align to TRBD2. TRBV5-3 belongs to the ORF category, with a function that is uncertain. CDR3 DNA: TGTGCCAGAAGCTTGGGACTAGCGGGAGTAAAACGGTCCTACAATGAGCAGTTCTTC. This codes for CARSLGLAGVKRSYNEQFF.